What follows are 9 T cell receptor beta chains derived from one specimen sequenced in a study of T cells in Graves' hyperthyroidism and ophthalmopathy. RNA transcripts were the template for amplifying TCR beta CDR3 regions. The TCR CDR3 first-round RT-PCR relied on the HTBI primer set. TCRdb reprocessed the multiplex PCR reads via MiXCR and lists one record per CDR3 protein. The table records about 400,000 distinct CDR3 sequences, roughly 15% of them present only once. Input material: blood. These receptors originate from a woman younger than 45 with Graves' ophthalmopathy.

This clonotype has ten or more counts. The chain combines TRBV28 with TRBJ1-5, with D maybe TRBD1 (5 bases). Germline CDR1 MDHEN, CDR2 SYDVKM. Trimming stripped 8 bases from V and 6 bases from J, with 17 bases between. The CDR3 spans 14 residues. The CDR3 DNA reads as TGTGCCAGCTCCTTGAGGGGTCTCCTTCAGCCCCAGCATTTT. Translated: CASSLRGLLQPQHF.

This clonotype was detected ten times or more. The genes are TRBV28 and TRBJ2-1, with 14 positions matching TRBD2. Germline trimming cut 4 bases from V and 7 bases from J; bases unmatched to any gene: 3. Per germline, CDR1 MDHEN and CDR2 SYDVKM. The CDR3 has 15 amino acids. CDR3 in amino acids: CASSYWTSGGNEQFF. CDR3 coding DNA: TGTGCCAGCAGTTACTGGACTAGCGGGGGGAATGAGCAGTTCTTC.

This rearrangement joins TRBV12-3 or TRBV12-4 to TRBJ1-6; no firm D call. V was shortened by 8 bases and J by 7 bases, with 18 bases between the two germline ends. The CDR3 totals 15 residues. CDR3: CASGPPTGENSPLHF. For the CDR3, the DNA is TGTGCCAGCGGTCCCCCGACGGGAGAGAATTCACCCCTCCACTTT.

This clonotype has a count of ten or more. The chain employs TRBV20-1 and TRBJ1-2, with D hard to call. V lost 1 base and J lost 0, with 9 bases in between. The CDR3 loop spans 14 amino acids. Germline values: CDR1 DFQATT, CDR2 SNEGSKA (reference sequence). CDR3 region: CSARVARSNYGYTF. The CDR3 DNA is TGCAGTGCTAGAGTTGCCCGCTCTAACTATGGCTACACCTTC.

The CDR3 nucleotides are TGCAGTGCCGAGAGGGATGAAAAACTGTTTTTT. Its protein is CSAERDEKLFF. The V and J genes are TRBV20-1 and TRBJ1-4; D gene ambiguous. V lost 6 bases and J 6 bases, leaving 8 bases between the germline ends. From germline, CDR1 is DFQATT and CDR2 SNEGSKA (reference sequence). The CDR3 consists of 11 residues.

This clonotype was seen ten or more times. The rearrangement uses TRBV12-3 or TRBV12-4 and TRBJ1-4; tentatively, D is TRBD1 (5 bases). This CDR3 contains 14 residues. Trimming shortened V by 6 bases and J by 2 bases, and 10 bases separated the two germline ends. In DNA, the CDR3 is TGTGCCAGCAGGCCAGGGTTGACTAATGAAAAACTGTTTTTT. Its protein is CASRPGLTNEKLFF.

This clonotype was counted many times. V and J are TRBV20-1 and TRBJ2-3, with D possibly being TRBD2 (5 bases). This CDR3 spans 14 amino acids. CDR1 is DFQATT and CDR2 is SNEGSKA in the germline V gene (reference sequence). V lost 1 base to trimming and J lost 5 bases, with 13 bases between them. The CDR3 is CSARGGIRGDTQYF. The CDR3 nucleotides are TGCAGTGCTAGAGGAGGGATCCGCGGAGATACGCAGTATTTT.

This clonotype was seen ten or more times. The chain combines TRBV15 with TRBJ2-7, with a tentative D call TRBD2 (6 bases). The CDR3 totals 14 residues. V shed 4 bases and J shed 5 bases, with 15 bases lying between them. CDR1 is LNHNV, CDR2 YYDKDF, per germline (reference sequence). CDR3 residues: CATSTGRRAHEQYF. In nucleotides, the CDR3 is TGTGCCACCAGCACCGGGCGGAGGGCCCACGAGCAGTACTTC.

In the case of this clonotype: It is likely a read error, because the conserved phenylalanine at the end of the CDR3 is missing. The CDR3 reads CASSPLGAYEQYL. CDR3 sequence (DNA): TGTGCCAGCAGCCCGCTCGGGGCCTACGAGCAGTACTTG. The V gene is TRBV5-6, the J gene TRBJ2-7; tentatively, D is TRBD2 (5 bases). The CDR3 is 13 amino acids. Per the germline V gene, CDR1 is SGHDT and CDR2 is YYEEEE. V lost 4 bases to trimming and J lost 2 bases, with 10 bases between them.